The rows below give T cell receptor beta chains drawn from one sample of a study of breast tumors, draining lymph nodes, adjacent tissues. TCRdb called the multiplex PCR reads again in MiXCR, with one record for every CDR3 protein. The sample yields more than 250,000 distinct CDR3 sequences, 30% to 35% seen once. Material: axillary lymph node tissue. The receptors come from a female donor with breast cancer. Some clones in this sample may be carry-over from other donors' samples. Each CDR3 is given with its conserved first and last residue. A D gene is named only where the DNA matches it firmly. A clone size is listed for some rows: how often the clone was seen (once, few, many), or a class if it is expanded.

d_call clone_size j_call v_call cdr3_nt cdr3_aa
- - TRBJ1-2 TRBV7-3 TGTGCCAGCAGCTTAACGGGGAGAGGGAACTATGGCTACCCCTTC CASSLTGRGNYGYPF
TRBD2 - TRBJ2-1 TRBV6-5 TGTGCCAGCAGCGCGACTAGCGGGGGGTCTATTGAGCAGTTCTTC CASSATSGGSIEQFF
TRBD1 many TRBJ1-2 TRBV6-5 TGTGCCAGCAGTTACTCGACAGGGGAGGTCGGCTACACCTTC CASSYSTGEVGYTF
TRBD2 many TRBJ2-1 TRBV4-2 TGTGCCAGCAGCCAAGATTCGAGGGAGGGTGAGCAGTTCTTC CASSQDSREGEQFF
TRBD2 many TRBJ2-7 TRBV20-1 TGCAGTGCCGTAAAGCGGGAGGGCCTGCTGGACGAGCAGTACTTC CSAVKREGLLDEQYF
- - TRBJ1-5 TRBV20-1 TGCAGTGCTAGGCCCGGGTGGGATAGCACTCAGCCCCGGCATTTT CSARPGWDSTQPRHF
- many TRBJ2-3 TRBV7-2 TGTGCCAGCAGTTGGGACCAAAGCACAGATACGCAGTATTTT CASSWDQSTDTQYF
TRBD2 many TRBJ2-1 TRBV20-1 TGCAGTGCTAGGGGACTAGCGGGAGCGCGAGGCAATGAGCAGTTCTTC CSARGLAGARGNEQFF
TRBD2 - TRBJ2-1 TRBV6-2/TRBV6-3 TGTGCCAGCAGAGGACTAGCGGGGTACAATGAGCAGTTCTTC CASRGLAGYNEQFF
- - TRBJ1-2 TRBV30 TGTGCCTGGACCCGGGCACAAACTGGCTACACCTTC CAWTRAQTGYTF
TRBD2 many TRBJ2-7 TRBV20-1 TGCAGTGCGATAGGACTAGCGGATTACGAGCAGTACTTC CSAIGLADYEQYF
- many TRBJ1-6 TRBV12-3/TRBV12-4 TGTGCCAGCAGAAACCGGGAGCTTAATTCACCCCTCCACTTT CASRNRELNSPLHF
TRBD2 many TRBJ2-1 TRBV5-1 TGCGCCAGCAGCTCGGGACTAGCGGGAGGTTCCAATGAGCAGTTCTTC CASSSGLAGGSNEQFF
- many TRBJ1-2 TRBV30 TGTGCCTGGAGGCATCTGGGCAGCCTGGGTGGCTACACCTTC CAWRHLGSLGGYTF
- few TRBJ1-1 TRBV6-5 TGTGCCAGCAGTTACGGGGGGTTGAACACTGAAGCTTTCTTT CASSYGGLNTEAFF
- many TRBJ2-1 TRBV24-1 TGTGCCACCAGTGATTTGTCAGGGAACCTCAATGAGCAGTTCTTC CATSDLSGNLNEQFF
- many TRBJ2-5 TRBV3-1 TGTGCCAGCAGCCAAGAGTCCGAGACCCAGTACTTC CASSQESETQYF
- many TRBJ1-2 TRBV14 TGTGCCAGCAGCAATCCAGGGCATGGCTACACCTTC CASSNPGHGYTF
- many TRBJ2-3 TRBV5-1 TGCGCCAGCAGCCCAACTATGCAGACTAGCACAGATACGCAGTATTTT CASSPTMQTSTDTQYF
- few TRBJ1-4 TRBV30 TGTGCCTGGAGTGTAGAACCGGTGGGGGATGAAAAACTGTTTTTT CAWSVEPVGDEKLFF
- many TRBJ2-7 TRBV2 TGTGCCAGCAAAATTGGCTACGAGCAGTACTTC CASKIGYEQYF
- - TRBJ1-1 TRBV5-4 TGTGCCAGCAGCTTAGTCGTGGGTGCTGAAGCTTTCTTT CASSLVVGAEAFF
- many TRBJ1-3 TRBV24-1 TGTGCCACCAGCGACCGGAGCTCTGGAAACACCATATATTTT CATSDRSSGNTIYF
- few TRBJ2-5 TRBV11-1 TGTGCCAGCAGCTTAGCCCAAACCCCGTACTTC CASSLAQTPYF
TRBD1 - TRBJ1-1 TRBV29-1 TGCAGCGGGACAGGGGTGAACACTGAAGCTTTCTTT CSGTGVNTEAFF
- many TRBJ2-7 TRBV14 TGTGCCAGCAACCCGGGGGGCGGGAGCTGGGGCGAGCAGTACTTC CASNPGGGSWGEQYF
- - TRBJ2-4 TRBV9 TGTGCCAGCAGCGTAGGGGCGGGTCCCCAAAACATTCAGTACTTC CASSVGAGPQNIQYF
- - TRBJ1-1 TRBV2 TGTGCCAGCAGTGGTGTTTGGGACATCCCGACCACAAACACTGAAGCTTTCTTT CASSGVWDIPTTNTEAFF
- - TRBJ2-2 TRBV30 TGTGCCCCCTGGACGTTCGCGAACACCGGGGAGCTGTTTTTT CAPWTFANTGELFF